The next 20 T cell receptor beta chains were all read from a single sample in a study of cytomegalovirus exposure and HLA in healthy donors. Primers: 60 Vbeta forward and 13 Jbeta reverse. The protocol was immunoSEQ multiplex PCR, while the TCRdb copy is restricted to in-frame clones and leaves out a portion. The profile covers 150,000 to 200,000 clones, with roughly 87% appearing a single time and over 0.2% taken by the ten largest. The specimen was PBMCs. The receptors were sampled from a girl in the first two years of life in good health and CMV-seronegative.

The genes are TRBV7-6 and TRBJ2-5, with a tentative D call TRBD2 (6 bases). V gave up 10 bases and J gave up 9 bases, with 18 bases separating them. Germline values: CDR1 SGHVS, CDR2 FNYEAQ. The CDR3 runs to 12 residues. The DNA of the CDR3 is TGTGCCACGGGAGACCCGTCGGGGGCCCAGTACTTC. It codes for CATGDPSGAQYF. Full variable domain (rest looked up from reference TRBV7-6 and TRBJ2-5): GAGVSQSPRYKVTKRGQDVALRCDPISGHVSLYWYRQALGQGPEFLTYFNYEAQQDKSGLPNDRFSAERPEGSISTLTIQRTEQRDSAMYRCATGDPSGAQYFGPGTRLLVL.

The V call is TRBV30, the J call TRBJ2-2; 7 nucleotides match TRBD2. Germline V gives CDR1 GTSNPN, CDR2 SVGIG (reference sequence). The CDR3 spans 16 residues. J was trimmed by 1 base and V by 1 base; bases with no gene match: 6. The CDR3 spells CAWSGMGRENTGELFF. CDR3 nucleotide sequence: TGTGCCTGGAGTGGAATGGGGAGGGAGAACACCGGGGAGCTGTTTTTT.

This chain connects TRBV29-1 to TRBJ1-2; 7 positions agree with TRBD1. The CDR3 is 12 amino acids. Germline V gene data show CDR1 as SQVTM and CDR2 as ANQGSEA. V lost 2 bases and J lost 6; bases outside the gene matches: 3. CDR3 bases: TGCAGCGTTGAAACAGGGGATGATGGCTACACCTTC. It specifies CSVETGDDGYTF.

The genes are TRBV4-1 and TRBJ1-2; 9 bases line up with TRBD1. Germline V lookup: CDR1 MGHRA, CDR2 YSYEKL. J lost 3 bases, V lost 1 base, and 3 bases had no gene match. CDR3 length: 15 residues. DNA for the CDR3: TGCGCCAGCAGCCAAGCTCGACAGGGGGACTATGGCTACACCTTC. Translated, it gives CASSQARQGDYGYTF.

J is TRBJ2-4 and V is TRBV4-1, with 7 bases that match TRBD2. V shed 3 bases and J 2 bases; nucleotides not matched to a gene: 16. The CDR3 length is 19 residues. Germline V CDR1 and CDR2: MGHRA, YSYEKL. The CDR3 sequence is CASSQVPGGLFLSKNIQYF. The CDR3, as DNA: TGCGCCAGCAGCCAGGTCCCCGGGGGGTTATTCTTATCCAAAAACATTCAGTACTTC.

The V and J genes are TRBV6-1 and TRBJ2-7; D might be TRBD2 (7 bases). The ends were cut back, 3 bases at V and 4 bases at J, with 16 bases in the middle. The CDR3 is made up of 15 amino acids. The germline V gene encodes CDR1 MNHNS and CDR2 SASEGT. In nucleotides, the CDR3 is TGTGCCAGCAGTGATCCTAGGGGGGGCCTATACGAGCAGTACTTC. Residues: CASSDPRGGLYEQYF.

The V and J genes are TRBV15 and TRBJ2-7; the D gene is possibly TRBD2 (6 bases). The CDR3 consists of 15 residues. Germline lookup yields CDR1 LNHNV and CDR2 YYDKDF (reference sequence). The V gene lost 3 bases and the J gene lost 3 bases, with 15 bases spanning the gap. CDR3 in amino acids: CATSRRGSRNYEQYF. CDR3 DNA sequence: TGTGCCACCAGCAGGCGGGGTAGCAGGAACTACGAGCAGTACTTC.

This clone has a single count. The genes are TRBV27 and TRBJ2-2, with D unclear. With 5 bases removed from V and 0 bases from J, the gap between germline ends came to 4 bases. The CDR3 has 13 residues. The germline gives CDR1 MNHEY, CDR2 SMNVEV (reference sequence). The CDR3 DNA is TGTGCCAGCAGTCCCTCGAACACCGGGGAGCTGTTTTTT. It encodes CASSPSNTGELFF.

This clone was detected only once. The chain has TRBV7-9 and TRBJ2-7; tentative D call: TRBD2 (5 bases). The CDR3 contains 16 residues. Germline V gene sequence: CDR1 SEHNR, CDR2 FQNEAQ (reference sequence). Trimming stripped 1 base from V and 0 bases from J, with 13 bases between. In DNA form, the CDR3 reads TGTGCCAGCAGCTTAGAAGCGGAAATCTACTCCTACGAGCAGTACTTC. This sequence encodes CASSLEAEIYSYEQYF.

The chain couples TRBV19 to TRBJ2-7, with 8 bases lining up with TRBD1. This CDR3 has 14 residues. V gave up 7 bases and J gave up 1 base; unmatched junction bases: 6. Germline-derived CDR1 and CDR2 are LNHDA and SQIVND (reference sequence). The DNA for the CDR3 is TGTGCCAGTAAAGGACAGGGTCCTTCCTACGAGCAGTACTTC. This sequence encodes CASKGQGPSYEQYF.

The V call is TRBV5-1, the J call TRBJ2-3; tentative D call: TRBD2 (6 bases). Germline assignment: CDR1 SGHRS and CDR2 YFSETQ. The CDR3 runs to 15 residues. V lost 4 bases and J 0 bases, leaving 12 bases between the germline ends. The CDR3 loop reads CASSLGLGSTDTQYF. DNA for the CDR3: TGCGCCAGCAGCCTGGGACTTGGAAGCACAGATACGCAGTATTTT. Supplemented by reference TRBV5-1 and TRBJ2-3, the full variable domain reads KAGVTQTPRYLIKTRGQQVTLSCSPISGHRSVSWYQQTPGQGLQFLFEYFSETQRNKGNFPGRFSGRQFSNSRSEMNVSTLELGDSALYLCASSLGLGSTDTQYFGPGTRLTVL.

The chain carries TRBV5-1 and TRBJ2-1, with a tentative D call TRBD2 (5 bases). CDR3 length: 14 amino acids. Germline CDR1 SGHRS, CDR2 YFSETQ. The V end was cut by 1 base, the J end by 5 bases, with 10 bases between. CDR3 protein: CASSLYREDNEQFF. CDR3 coding DNA: TGCGCCAGCAGCTTGTATCGGGAAGACAATGAGCAGTTCTTC. The entire variable domain, with the rest obtained from reference TRBV5-1 and TRBJ2-1, is as follows: KAGVTQTPRYLIKTRGQQVTLSCSPISGHRSVSWYQQTPGQGLQFLFEYFSETQRNKGNFPGRFSGRQFSNSRSEMNVSTLELGDSALYLCASSLYREDNEQFFGPGTRLTVL.

Concerning this clone: Compared with germline, one end of the junction differs, possibly owing to a read error. The chain has TRBV7-6 and TRBJ2-7, with D perhaps TRBD1 (6 bases). This CDR3 spans 11 amino acids. Germline-derived CDR1 and CDR2 are SGHVS and FNYEAQ. The CDR3, as DNA: TGTGCCAGCAGCTTGACGGGACACCTGTTCTTC. Translating gives CASSLTGHLFF.

The chain couples TRBV5-4 to TRBJ2-7; D is possibly TRBD2 (5 bases). Germline CDR1 reads SGHNT; CDR2 reads YYREEE (reference sequence). CDR3 length equals 13 residues. V was shortened by 5 bases and J by 2 bases, with 11 bases between the two germline ends. CDR3 region: CASSTRFPYEQYF. Written as DNA, the CDR3 is TGTGCCAGCAGTACTAGGTTCCCCTACGAGCAGTACTTC.

V usage is TRBV7-6 and J usage is TRBJ1-2; the D is unclear. Germline CDR1 SGHVS, CDR2 FNYEAQ. This CDR3 contains 11 residues. The V and J ends lost 5 bases and 6 bases respectively, with 7 bases between them. The CDR3 DNA reads as TGTGCCAGCAGCACCGGAGATGGCTACACCTTC. It codes for CASSTGDGYTF.

The chain carries TRBV9 and TRBJ2-1; tentative D call: TRBD2 (6 bases). V lost 0 bases to trimming and J lost 2 bases, with 9 bases between them. The CDR3 has 15 amino acids. Germline CDR1 is SGDLS and CDR2 is YYNGEE. CDR3 coding DNA: TGTGCCAGCAGCGTAGGGGACTCGCCCTACAATGAGCAGTTCTTC. Translating gives CASSVGDSPYNEQFF.

The count of this clone is one. The chain employs TRBV10-2 and TRBJ2-7; 7 nucleotides align to TRBD2. In germline, CDR1 is WSHSY, CDR2 SAAADI. Trimming took 2 bases from V and 5 from J; bases not matched to a gene: 6. This CDR3 is built from 14 residues. The CDR3 DNA sequence: TGCGCCAGCAGTGAGGGGAGGGGTGTAAACGAGCAGTACTTC. Its translation: CASSEGRGVNEQYF.

The chain is built from TRBV6-4 and TRBJ2-1; no clear D. The CDR3 is 15 amino acids. The V gene's germline CDR1 is MRHNA and CDR2 SNTAGT. V was pared by 7 bases and J by 1 base, with 14 bases between. CDR3 nucleotides: TGTGCCAGCATATCGACATCAGGTTCCTACAATGAGCAGTTCTTC. Encoded protein: CASISTSGSYNEQFF.

This sequence joins TRBV7-6 and TRBJ2-7; D is uncertain. The germline CDR1 and CDR2 sequences are SGHVS and FNYEAQ. The CDR3 has 13 residues. With 1 base removed from V and 0 bases from J, the gap between germline ends came to 4 bases. CDR3 bases: TGTGCCAGCAGCTTAGACAGCTCCTACGAGCAGTACTTC. Amino acid sequence: CASSLDSSYEQYF.

The chain links TRBV4-1 to TRBJ2-7, with D hard to call. V lost 3 bases and J 2 bases, leaving 20 bases between the germline ends. The CDR3 loop spans 17 amino acids. Per the germline V gene, CDR1 is MGHRA and CDR2 is YSYEKL. The DNA of the CDR3 is TGCGCCAGCAGCCACTCCCTGGCTGGTGCTCGCCCCTACGAGCAGTACTTC. Translated: CASSHSLAGARPYEQYF.